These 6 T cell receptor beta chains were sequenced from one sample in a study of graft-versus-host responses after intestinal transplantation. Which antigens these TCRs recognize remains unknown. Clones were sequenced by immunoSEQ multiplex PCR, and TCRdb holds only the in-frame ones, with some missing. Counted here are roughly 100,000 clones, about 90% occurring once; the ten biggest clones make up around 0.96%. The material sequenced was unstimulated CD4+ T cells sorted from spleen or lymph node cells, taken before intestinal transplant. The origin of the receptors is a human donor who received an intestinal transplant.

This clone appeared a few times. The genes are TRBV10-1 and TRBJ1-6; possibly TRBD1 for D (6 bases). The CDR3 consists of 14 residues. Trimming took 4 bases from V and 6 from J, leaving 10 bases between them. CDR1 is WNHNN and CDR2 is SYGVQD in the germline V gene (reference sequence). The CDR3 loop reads CASSAGQSNSPLHF. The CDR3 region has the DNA TGCGCCAGCAGTGCTGGACAGTCTAATTCACCCCTCCACTTT.

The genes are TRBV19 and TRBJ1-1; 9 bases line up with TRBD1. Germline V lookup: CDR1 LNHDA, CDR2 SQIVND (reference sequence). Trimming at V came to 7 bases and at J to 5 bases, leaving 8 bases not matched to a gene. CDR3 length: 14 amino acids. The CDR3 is CASTRDRERTEAFF. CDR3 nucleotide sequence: TGTGCCAGTACCAGGGACAGGGAGAGGACTGAAGCTTTCTTT. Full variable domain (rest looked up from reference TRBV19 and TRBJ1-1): DGGITQSPKYLFRKEGQNVTLSCEQNLNHDAMYWYRQDPGQGLRLIYYSQIVNDFQKGDIAEGYSVSREKKESFPLTVTSAQKNPTAFYLCASTRDRERTEAFFGQGTRLTVV.

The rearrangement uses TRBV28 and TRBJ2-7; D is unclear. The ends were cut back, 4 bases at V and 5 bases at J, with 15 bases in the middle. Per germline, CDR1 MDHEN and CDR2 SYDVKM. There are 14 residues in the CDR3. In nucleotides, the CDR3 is TGTGCCAGCAGTTACGGAAGTCTAGAGGACGAGCAGTACTTC. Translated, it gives CASSYGSLEDEQYF.

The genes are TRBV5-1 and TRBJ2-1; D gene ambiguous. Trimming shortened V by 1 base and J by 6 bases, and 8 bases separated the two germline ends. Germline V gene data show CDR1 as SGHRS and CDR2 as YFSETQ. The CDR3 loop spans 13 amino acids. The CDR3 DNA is TGCGCCAGCAGCTTGCCCGGCCCCAATGAGCAGTTCTTC. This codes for CASSLPGPNEQFF.

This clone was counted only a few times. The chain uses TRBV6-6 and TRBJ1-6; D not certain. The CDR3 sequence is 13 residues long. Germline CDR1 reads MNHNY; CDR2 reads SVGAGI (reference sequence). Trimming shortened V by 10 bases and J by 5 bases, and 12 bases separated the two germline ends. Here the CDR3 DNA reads TGTGCCACCAGGTTGGCAAATAATTCACCCCTCCACTTT. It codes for CATRLANNSPLHF.

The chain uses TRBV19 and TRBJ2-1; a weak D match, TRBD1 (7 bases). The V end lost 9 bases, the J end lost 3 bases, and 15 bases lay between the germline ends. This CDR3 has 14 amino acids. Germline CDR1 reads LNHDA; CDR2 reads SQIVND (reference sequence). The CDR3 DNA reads TGTGCCAGCCGGCGGGACAGAAACTACAATGAGCAGTTCTTC. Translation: CASRRDRNYNEQFF. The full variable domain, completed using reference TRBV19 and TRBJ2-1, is DGGITQSPKYLFRKEGQNVTLSCEQNLNHDAMYWYRQDPGQGLRLIYYSQIVNDFQKGDIAEGYSVSREKKESFPLTVTSAQKNPTAFYLCASRRDRNYNEQFFGPGTRLTVL.